This entry concerns a single T cell receptor (beta chain). No antigen is known for it. An end of the junction differs from the germline gene, which may be a read error. The data were obtained in a study of tumor and adjacent non-tumor tissue in lung cancer (dated 2018 in TCRdb). Context from the whole study: By cancer type, the cohort comprised 12 to 13 adenocarcinoma patients, 2 squamous cell carcinoma patients and 1 small cell lung cancer patient. Among the approximately 15 patients, ages ranged from roughly 31 to 76 years, some ten were men and 5 were women, and disease was TNM stage I to III. In total, sequencing yielded 95 million to 150 million productive TCRbeta reads, which works out to an average of roughly 4.2 million reads per sample. The study compared bulk TCRbeta repertoires between lung tumor tissue and matched distant non-tumor lung tissue from around 16 lung cancer patients. For each patient, one tumor sample and one normal lung sample were taken, giving roughly 30 paired specimens that underwent TCRbeta CDR3 sequencing. What the work shows at the level of the full study, not this receptor alone: TCR diversity was significantly higher in younger patients, and higher tumor TCR diversity was associated with shorter overall and disease-free survival. In normal lung, the top 100 clones accounted for a significantly larger cumulative share of the repertoire than in tumor tissue. The methods do not name the sequencing platform or mention unique molecular identifiers. Peripheral blood was not sequenced, so blood TCRbeta repertoires were not examined in the lung cancer patients of the study. Tumor tissue showed significantly higher TCR diversity (inverse Simpson) than normal lung tissue, at roughly 430 vs 170 (P = 0.0075, Mann-Whitney U test). Only around 16 patients were in the cohort, and the authors stated that larger samples and more detailed clinical data are needed.

To prepare the library, multiplex PCR was applied. Sequencing used an Illumina HiSeq 2500. Following protocols modified from ARM-PCR, the researchers constructed TCRbeta libraries through three rounds of nested PCR with primers (Table S4). Before sequencing, PCR products in the 200-500 bp range were cut out of the gel and cleaned up using the QIAquick gel extraction kit. Per the source publication's procedure: Reads were cleaned using Trimmomatic, were merged into complete CDR3 sequences using FLASH, and were assigned to V(D)J germline segments using MiTCR. Clonal diversity was computed as the inverse Simpson's index with VDJtools. In-frame sequences without a premature stop codon were defined as productive reads. The raw public reads went through TCRdb reprocessing: fastp at Q25, MiXCR clone calling, in-frame beta chains kept. Rows are combined by CDR3 protein, so each entry shows the most common genes and DNA. Here the V and J calls rest on TCRdb's processing, not on the authors' analysis. The table for this sample lists roughly 120,000 distinct CDR3 sequences; nearly 85% of them were counted only once. The top ten clones comprise 22% of the sample.

Bulk unsorted tissue served as the source for RNA extraction, and RNA quality was assessed using a NanoDrop ND-1000 and an Agilent 2100. The donors were newly diagnosed lung cancer patients admitted for thoracic surgery in China from August to November 2014 who had not received prior chemotherapy. The study excluded patients who had received radiotherapy or chemotherapy before or who had another cancer at the same time. Surgical tissue pieces of about 1-2.3 cm3 were preserved in RNAlater solution and stored at -80 °C until use. The CDR3 spans 12 residues, from the cysteine through the phenylalanine. The only DNA kept is the CDR3, 36 bases in frame from the first base. Taken from the germline V gene, the CDR1 and CDR2 loops are SGHAT and FQNNGV.

Material: lung tumor tissue. The TCR originated in a man in his sixties or seventies with non-small cell lung cancer. The chain was built from TRBV11-2 and TRBJ1-1, with no confident D gene call. The sequenced DNA: TGTGCCAGCGGCTTGATGAACACTGAAGCTTCCTTT. Its protein reads: CASGLMNTEASF.